The 22 T cell receptor beta chains presented below share a single source sample, sequenced in a study of cytomegalovirus exposure and HLA in healthy donors. The PCR used 60 Vbeta and 13 Jbeta primers. Data came from immunoSEQ multiplex PCR; TCRdb stores just in-frame clones and leaves some out. The sample includes some 180,000 clones, roughly 74% seen only once; the top ten take around 2.6%. The sequenced sample consisted of PBMCs. The source is a female donor in good health and CMV-seronegative.

The genes are TRBV5-1 and TRBJ2-1, with D unclear. From germline, CDR1 is SGHRS and CDR2 YFSETQ. V lost 2 bases, J lost 4 bases, and 16 bases lay in between. There are 16 residues in the CDR3. DNA of the CDR3: TGCGCCAGCAGCTTTGAAGCCCTAGACGGGTACAATGAGCAGTTCTTC. It encodes CASSFEALDGYNEQFF.

The rearrangement joins TRBV28 to TRBJ2-7; D is undetermined. The V end was cut by 7 bases, the J end by 0 bases, with 13 bases between. From germline, CDR1 is MDHEN and CDR2 SYDVKM. The CDR3 spans 14 residues. CDR3 bases: TGTGCCAGCATGACATGGCCGAGCTCCTACGAGCAGTACTTC. It codes for CASMTWPSSYEQYF.

The gene calls are TRBV10-2 and TRBJ2-2, with 14 bases matching TRBD2. The CDR3 covers 17 residues. V lost 7 bases, J lost 5 bases, and 9 bases stayed unmatched. Germline assignment: CDR1 WSHSY and CDR2 SAAADI. This chain's CDR3 is CASTPGTSGRSTGELFF. CDR3 nucleotide sequence: TGCGCCAGCACCCCCGGGACTAGCGGGAGATCTACCGGGGAGCTGTTTTTT.

The rearrangement joins TRBV6-6 to TRBJ2-7, with D possibly matching TRBD1 (5 bases). CDR1 and CDR2 (germline): MNHNY, SVGAGI (reference sequence). The CDR3 is 14 residues long. The V and J ends lost 0 bases and 1 base respectively, with 7 bases between them. The CDR3 sequence: CASSYSRQSYEQYF. Here the CDR3 DNA reads TGTGCCAGCAGTTACTCGCGACAGTCCTACGAGCAGTACTTC.

The rearrangement joins TRBV2 to TRBJ2-7; 7 positions match TRBD2. Per germline, CDR1 SNHLY and CDR2 FYNNEI. This CDR3 region has 16 residues. With V trimmed by 7 bases and J by 2 bases, 14 bases remained unmatched. The DNA of the CDR3 is TGTGCCAGCAAGCGCGAGGTCGAAGCGGGGCCCTACGAGCAGTACTTC. Translated, it gives CASKREVEAGPYEQYF.

The CDR3, as DNA: TGTGCCAGTAGTAGCGGACTTCAGGGGAACACCATATATTTT. Protein: CASSSGLQGNTIYF. The rearrangement links TRBV19 to TRBJ1-3; D perhaps matches TRBD1 (6 bases). V was trimmed by 4 bases and J by 7 bases, leaving 14 bases between them. This CDR3 spans 14 amino acids. Germline V gene sequence: CDR1 LNHDA, CDR2 SQIVND (reference sequence).

The chain carries TRBV11-2 and TRBJ2-7; 10 positions agree with TRBD2. Germline values: CDR1 SGHAT, CDR2 FQNNGV. The CDR3 length is 16 residues. V was pared by 5 bases and J by 4 bases, with 11 bases of the junction left unmatched. The CDR3 DNA reads as TGTGCCAGCAGCCAATCCAGCGGGAGGGGTTCGTACGAGCAGTACTTC. This encodes CASSQSSGRGSYEQYF. Variable domain in full (rest from reference TRBV11-2 and TRBJ2-7): EAGVAQSPRYKIIEKRQSVAFWCNPISGHATLYWYQQILGQGPKLLIQFQNNGVVDDSQLPKDRFSAERLKGVDSTLKIQPAKLEDSAVYLCASSQSSGRGSYEQYFGPGTRLTVT.

DNA of the CDR3: TGCGCCAGCAGCCAAGTTAATATCCCCACAGATACGCAGTATTTT. Translating it yields CASSQVNIPTDTQYF. This chain connects TRBV4-3 to TRBJ2-3; D unclear. The CDR3 runs 15 residues. Germline V gene lookup returns CDR1 LGHNA and CDR2 YSLEER. Trimming stripped 1 base from V and 2 bases from J, with 10 bases between.

The rearrangement joins TRBV6-1 to TRBJ2-3; TRBD1 is a possible D gene (6 bases). V lost 5 bases to trimming and J lost 2 bases, with 11 bases between them. CDR1 and CDR2 from the germline V gene are MNHNS and SASEGT. The CDR3 consists of 14 residues. CDR3 DNA sequence: TGTGCCAGCAGTCCGGGACATCTCACAGATACGCAGTATTTT. This sequence encodes CASSPGHLTDTQYF.

The V gene is TRBV7-9, the J gene TRBJ1-5; D gene unclear. The germline CDR1 and CDR2 sequences are SEHNR and FQNEAQ (reference sequence). CDR3 length: 15 residues. V lost 4 bases, J lost 3 bases, and 13 bases lay in between. CDR3: CASSSTGPHNQPQHF. CDR3 DNA sequence: TGTGCCAGCAGCTCGACGGGTCCTCACAATCAGCCCCAGCATTTT.

This clone was seen only once. The genes are TRBV4-1 and TRBJ2-3, with TRBD2 identical over 10 bases. Germline lookup yields CDR1 MGHRA and CDR2 YSYEKL. The CDR3 sequence is 16 residues long. The V segment lost 4 bases and the J segment 5 bases; nucleotides outside the gene matches: 9. The CDR3 DNA is TGCGCCAGCAGCCTTACAGCGGGGGGGGAGGAAGATACGCAGTATTTT. Translation: CASSLTAGGEEDTQYF.

This sequence joins TRBV7-8 and TRBJ2-1, with 9 bases that match TRBD2. V shed 0 bases, J shed 4 bases, and the junction held 13 bases outside the gene matches. The CDR3 length is 19 residues. From germline, CDR1 is SGHVS and CDR2 FQNEAQ. The CDR3 loop is CASSLAGLPLAGPYNEQFF. CDR3 bases: TGTGCCAGCAGCTTAGCGGGGCTCCCTCTAGCGGGACCTTACAATGAGCAGTTCTTC.

This clone came up once. The V call is TRBV4-1, the J call TRBJ2-3, with a weak D call TRBD2 (6 bases). V lost 0 bases and J lost 3, with 7 bases in between. The germline CDR1 and CDR2 sequences are MGHRA and YSYEKL. This CDR3 region has 14 residues. The CDR3 protein is CASSQEGLTDTQYF. Here the CDR3 DNA reads TGCGCCAGCAGCCAAGAGGGACTTACAGATACGCAGTATTTT.

The CDR3: CASRRSFSYEQYF. CDR3 coding DNA: TGTGCCAGCAGGCGGTCGTTCTCCTACGAGCAGTACTTC. J is TRBJ2-7 and V is TRBV6-5; no definite D call. Germline V gives CDR1 MNHEY, CDR2 SVGAGI. The CDR3 totals 13 residues. Trimming stripped 6 bases from V and 0 bases from J, with 9 bases between.

The J gene is TRBJ2-7, the V gene TRBV19, with D tentatively TRBD1 (6 bases). The CDR3 spans 14 residues. Trimming pared 4 bases from V and 1 base from J, leaving 11 bases between. The germline V gene encodes CDR1 LNHDA and CDR2 SQIVND (reference sequence). CDR3 residues: CASSTNRESYEQYF. As DNA, the CDR3 is TGTGCCAGTAGTACCAACAGGGAATCCTACGAGCAGTACTTC.

This chain joins TRBV5-4 and TRBJ2-7, with 11 positions matching TRBD2. Germline V CDR1 and CDR2: SGHNT, YYREEE (reference sequence). With 3 bases clipped from V and 2 bases from J, the junction kept 1 base outside the gene matches. CDR3 length: 14 residues. The CDR3 nucleotides are TGTGCCAGCAGCTCGACTAGCGGGGCCTACGAGCAGTACTTC. Translation: CASSSTSGAYEQYF.

The CDR3 region has the DNA TGTGCCAGCAGCTTGGTTGAGTTTAGGGGGCTCTATGGCTACACCTTC. Encoded protein: CASSLVEFRGLYGYTF. The rearrangement joins TRBV5-5 to TRBJ1-2; 7 bases match TRBD1. Per the germline V gene, CDR1 is SGHKS and CDR2 is YYEKEE (reference sequence). With V trimmed by 0 bases and J by 4 bases, 9 bases remained unmatched. The CDR3 runs 16 residues.

The genes are TRBV4-1 and TRBJ1-1; TRBD1 aligns across 9 bases. V dropped 1 base and J dropped 4; count of bases not matched to a gene: 4. The CDR3 runs 15 residues. Per germline, CDR1 MGHRA and CDR2 YSYEKL. Here the CDR3 DNA reads TGCGCCAGCAGCCAAGCCGGGACAGGGTTCACTGAAGCTTTCTTT. Its protein is CASSQAGTGFTEAFF.

The J gene is TRBJ1-1, the V gene TRBV6-1; 9 bases are a match to TRBD1. The V gene's germline CDR1 is MNHNS and CDR2 SASEGT. After removal of 7 bases from V and 5 bases from J, the junction contained 8 bases not matched to a gene. The CDR3 has 14 residues. The CDR3 DNA follows: TGTGCCAGCACAGACAGGGGGATTGTGACTGAAGCTTTCTTT. Protein: CASTDRGIVTEAFF.

The V call is TRBV5-1, the J call TRBJ1-2; 7 bases align to TRBD1. Germline V gives CDR1 SGHRS, CDR2 YFSETQ. The CDR3 contains 15 residues. V shed 0 bases, J shed 7 bases, and the junction held 9 bases outside the gene matches. The CDR3 DNA is TGCGCCAGCAGCTTGGAGGGGGCGCAGGATGGTGGCTACACCTTC. Translating gives CASSLEGAQDGGYTF.

The chain recombines TRBV28 with TRBJ2-2, with D possibly matching TRBD2 (6 bases). Germline V gene lookup returns CDR1 MDHEN and CDR2 SYDVKM. Trimming left V 9 bases short and J 6 bases short, with 11 bases between. The CDR3 has 12 amino acids. As DNA, the CDR3 is TGTGCCAGTAGCGGTGGAGCCGGGGAGCTGTTTTTT. It is translated as CASSGGAGELFF.

The chain employs TRBV7-3 and TRBJ2-1; the D is unclear. The CDR3 totals 15 residues. Germline V gene data show CDR1 as SGHTA and CDR2 as FQGTGA. Trimming cost V 5 bases and J 2 bases, with 13 bases left between them. The CDR3, as DNA: TGTGCCAGCAGCCCCACGGGTCGCGCCTACAATGAGCAGTTCTTC. It yields the protein CASSPTGRAYNEQFF.